This T cell receptor (beta chain) was captured in a study of blood T cell repertoires in COVID-19. Study summary: Nucleic acid was either cDNA or gDNA, and it came from T cells, B-cell-depleted T cells, or PBMCs.

Trimming stripped 8 bases from V and 6 bases from J, with 28 bases between. The V gene's germline CDR1 is SQVTM and CDR2 ANQGSEA. The CDR3 runs to 16 residues. The repertoire was sequenced with immunoSEQ multiplex PCR; TCRdb's copy has only in-frame clones and lacks some. Of approximately 250,000 clones in the sample, approximately 86% were seen once. The V and J genes are TRBV29-1 and TRBJ1-2; D is perhaps TRBD1 (5 bases). The sample consisted of peripheral blood. The source of this sequence is a woman in her 70s with COVID-19, enrolled during active disease. The CDR3 region has the DNA TGCAGCTTTACCTCACCGGGACTACCTCTATTTGATGGCTACACCTTC. This gives the protein CSFTSPGLPLFDGYTF.